This entry describes one TCR beta chain. What it recognizes is unknown. This specimen belongs to a study of cytomegalovirus exposure and HLA in healthy donors. Broader study findings: Altogether, 160 or so TCR beta chains were recorded as cytomegalovirus-associated. As confirmed in vitro, a few CMV-associated chains were specific for CMV antigens. Researchers reported from a later analysis that most CMV-associated TCR beta chains appeared HLA-restricted. Cytomegalovirus status was reportedly diagnosed by the classifier with high specificity and sensitivity.

This PCR relied on a set of 60 Vbeta primers and 13 Jbeta primers. Some clones are missing from TCRdb's copy, which holds only in-frame ones; the method was immunoSEQ multiplex PCR. The table includes roughly 180,000 clones, approximately 80% detected once. The CDR3 consists of 16 residues. Trimming took off 3 bases at V and 0 bases at J, with 11 bases between the two ends. Germline CDR1 reads LNHNV; CDR2 reads YYDKDF (reference sequence). Sample: PBMCs. The V gene is TRBV15, the J gene TRBJ1-4, with D maybe TRBD1 (5 bases). The sequence was collected from a female donor in good health and CMV-seronegative. This CDR3 is CATSRDTDATNEKLFF. In DNA, the CDR3 is TGTGCCACCAGCAGGGACACAGATGCAACTAATGAAAAACTGTTTTTT.